The present T cell receptor (beta chain) was sequenced within a study of blood T cell repertoires in COVID-19. The CDR3 covers 14 residues. V lost 6 bases, J lost 3 bases, and 5 bases stayed unmatched. Looked up from germline, CDR1 is MNHEY and CDR2 is SVGAGI. Sequencing used immunoSEQ multiplex PCR; TCRdb keeps in-frame clones, though not all of them. The sample consists of about 170,000 clones, about 88% of them appearing once. The table lists this clone with a count of one. The sequence was collected from a woman older than 75 with COVID-19, enrolled during active disease. This chain connects TRBV6-5 to TRBJ1-2; 9 nucleotides match TRBD1. The sample was peripheral blood. The CDR3 loop is CASSQWTGDYGYTF. The CDR3 DNA reads TGTGCCAGCAGCCAATGGACAGGGGACTATGGCTACACCTTC.